These 21 T cell receptor beta chains were sequenced from one sample in a study of blood T cell repertoires in COVID-19. The assay was immunoSEQ multiplex PCR, and TCRdb's table has in-frame clones only and misses some. The profile shows about 94,000 clones, around 81% of them singletons. Material: peripheral blood. Receptors originate from a man in his sixties with acute or convalescent COVID-19.

The rearrangement links TRBV15 to TRBJ1-1, with a tentative D call TRBD1 (5 bases). Trimming removed 2 bases from V and 1 base from J, with 23 bases in between. Per germline, CDR1 LNHNV and CDR2 YYDKDF (reference sequence). This CDR3 is 19 amino acids long. The CDR3 DNA follows: TGTGCCACCAGCAGACTAGTCACAGGACATGCCTGGGAGAACACTGAAGCTTTCTTT. This gives the protein CATSRLVTGHAWENTEAFF.

V gene TRBV30 combines with J gene TRBJ1-2; the D gene is possibly TRBD1 (5 bases). CDR1 is GTSNPN and CDR2 is SVGIG in the germline V gene (reference sequence). Trimming took off 2 bases at V and 2 bases at J, with 12 bases between the two ends. The CDR3 runs to 14 residues. CDR3 in DNA: TGTGCCTGGAGTAGAGGGGAGGGAAACTATGGCTACACCTTC. Protein product: CAWSRGEGNYGYTF.

The V gene is TRBV3-1 (or the pseudogene TRBV3-2), the J gene TRBJ2-7; TRBD1 matches 8 bases. From germline, CDR1 is LGHDT and CDR2 YNNKEL (reference sequence). The CDR3 runs to 16 residues. With V trimmed by 4 bases and J by 4 bases, 12 bases remained unmatched. The CDR3 region has the DNA TGTGCCAGCAGCCCAACTCTCGGACAGGGTGGGTACGAGCAGTACTTC. It encodes CASSPTLGQGGYEQYF.

The chain employs TRBV9 and TRBJ2-7; D is unresolved. V was clipped by 0 bases and J by 5 bases, with 15 bases between them. Looked up from germline, CDR1 is SGDLS and CDR2 is YYNGEE. The CDR3 length is 15 residues. The CDR3 loop reads CASSVGPDSRHEQYF. The CDR3, as DNA: TGTGCCAGCAGCGTAGGTCCAGATTCTCGCCACGAGCAGTACTTC.

The J gene is TRBJ1-4, the V gene TRBV5-6; D is unclear. The germline V gene encodes CDR1 SGHDT and CDR2 YYEEEE. Deletions cut 0 bases from V and 8 bases from J, with 11 bases between. There are 14 residues in the CDR3. CDR3 nucleotides: TGTGCCAGCAGCTTGGGAGGGTTTGGAGAAAAACTGTTTTTT. Its translation is CASSLGGFGEKLFF.

This CDR3 reads CAWGETNEAFF. The CDR3, as DNA: TGTGCCTGGGGGGAGACAAATGAAGCTTTCTTT. The chain joins TRBV30 to TRBJ1-1; unclear D gene. From germline, CDR1 is GTSNPN and CDR2 SVGIG (reference sequence). The CDR3 is 11 residues long. Trimming removed 5 bases from V and 7 bases from J, with 11 bases in between.

The rearrangement links TRBV28 to TRBJ1-5; D gene unclear. The germline CDR1 and CDR2 sequences are MDHEN and SYDVKM. CDR3 size: 14 residues. The ends were cut back, 11 bases at V and 0 bases at J, with 14 bases in the middle. The chain's CDR3 is CASASGYSNQPQHF. CDR3 coding DNA: TGTGCCTCAGCGTCGGGTTATAGCAATCAGCCCCAGCATTTT.

This clone is a singleton in its sample. This chain connects TRBV6-5 to TRBJ1-6, with 11 positions matching TRBD1. There are 14 residues in the CDR3. V gave up 6 bases and J gave up 7 bases; unmatched junction bases: 2. Germline V gene sequence: CDR1 MNHEY, CDR2 SVGAGI. The CDR3 sequence is CASRRDRGNSPLHF. DNA of the CDR3: TGTGCCAGCAGACGGGACAGGGGGAATTCACCCCTCCACTTT.

The chain carries TRBV30 and TRBJ1-2; TRBD1 aligns across 8 bases. This CDR3 spans 10 amino acids. Losses at the gene ends were 7 bases for V and 8 bases for J; bases not matched to a gene: 3. Germline lookup yields CDR1 GTSNPN and CDR2 SVGIG (reference sequence). The CDR3 DNA follows: TGTGCCTTGACAGGGGACGGCTACACCTTC. Translation gives CALTGDGYTF.

In its sample, this clone was seen a few times. The chain is built from TRBV9 and TRBJ1-2; the D is unclear. The CDR3 length is 14 residues. With 4 bases removed from V and 0 bases from J, the gap between germline ends came to 10 bases. The germline V gene encodes CDR1 SGDLS and CDR2 YYNGEE. The CDR3 sequence is CASSPAGSNYGYTF. DNA for the CDR3: TGTGCCAGCAGCCCGGCGGGTTCTAACTATGGCTACACCTTC.

CDR3 coding DNA: TGTGCCAGCAGCCAAGATCTCCCGGACCAAGAGACCCAGTACTTC. This codes for CASSQDLPDQETQYF. The chain has TRBV3-1 (or the pseudogene TRBV3-2) and TRBJ2-5; unclear D gene. The CDR3 consists of 15 residues. CDR1 LGHDT and CDR2 YNNKEL come from the germline V gene (reference sequence). Between the trimmed V and J ends, which lost 0 bases and 0 bases, there was a span of 8 bases.

The chain combines TRBV14 with TRBJ2-7; 7 nucleotides match TRBD1. V was pared by 3 bases and J by 2 bases, with 4 bases of the junction left unmatched. Germline CDR1 SGHDN, CDR2 FVKESK. The CDR3 length is 14 residues. CDR3 nucleotide sequence: TGTGCCAGCAGCCATTGGGACAGAGCCTACGAGCAGTACTTC. Residues: CASSHWDRAYEQYF.

The rearrangement joins TRBV9 to TRBJ2-1; D not resolved. Trimming pared 0 bases from V and 9 bases from J, leaving 13 bases between. This CDR3 comprises 14 residues. Germline CDR1 SGDLS, CDR2 YYNGEE. The CDR3 DNA reads TGTGCCAGCAGCGTAGATTCAGGTCCTCTTGAGCAGTTCTTC. This encodes CASSVDSGPLEQFF.

This clone is judged medium-sized. The genes are TRBV13 and TRBJ1-1; tentatively, D is TRBD1 (6 bases). The CDR3 has 14 amino acids. The germline V and J ends were trimmed by 5 bases and 0 bases, with 10 bases remaining between them. CDR1 and CDR2 (germline): PRHDT, FYEKMQ (reference sequence). CDR3 nucleotides: TGTGCCAGCAGCCAAGGGGGGGTGAACACTGAAGCTTTCTTT. Its protein product is CASSQGGVNTEAFF.

This chain connects TRBV5-1 to TRBJ2-7, with 8 bases identical to TRBD1. CDR1 and CDR2 (germline): SGHRS, YFSETQ. Trimming at V came to 4 bases and at J to 7 bases, leaving 13 bases not matched to a gene. This CDR3 has 15 residues. The CDR3 DNA sequence: TGCGCCAGCAGCGGAACGGACAGGGCCGTTTGGGAGCAGTACTTC. Amino acid sequence: CASSGTDRAVWEQYF. Variable domain in full (rest from reference TRBV5-1 and TRBJ2-7): KAGVTQTPRYLIKTRGQQVTLSCSPISGHRSVSWYQQTPGQGLQFLFEYFSETQRNKGNFPGRFSGRQFSNSRSEMNVSTLELGDSALYLCASSGTDRAVWEQYFGPGTRLTVT.

This clone was seen only a few times. The chain couples TRBV9 to TRBJ1-6; 8 positions match TRBD1. Looked up from germline, CDR1 is SGDLS and CDR2 is YYNGEE. V lost 4 bases, J lost 14 bases, and 20 bases stayed unmatched. This CDR3 has 17 residues. The CDR3 region is CASSSPDRGQYGLALHF. The DNA for the CDR3 is TGTGCCAGCAGCTCCCCCGACAGGGGACAGTACGGTTTGGCCCTCCACTTT.

The chain carries TRBV4-1 and TRBJ1-5, with no clear D. Germline CDR1 is MGHRA and CDR2 is YSYEKL. The V end lost 3 bases, the J end lost 2 bases, and 17 bases lay between the germline ends. The CDR3 contains 17 residues. This CDR3 reads CASSHLYRDRGNQPQHF. In nucleotides, the CDR3 is TGCGCCAGCAGCCACCTATACCGCGATCGAGGCAATCAGCCCCAGCATTTT.

Of note for this clone: The junction shows a germline mismatch at one end, possibly a read error. The gene calls are TRBV5-3 and TRBJ2-1, with TRBD1 matching 7 bases. TRBV5-3 is labeled an ORF, and its function is uncertain. CDR3 length equals 18 residues. CDR3 sequence: CARNLIPGDREKWNEQFF. The CDR3, as DNA: TGTGCCAGAAACTTGATTCCGGGCGACAGGGAGAAGTGGAATGAGCAGTTCTTC.

This clone appeared once. The chain has TRBV9 and TRBJ2-1; 8 nucleotides line up with TRBD1. Germline assignment: CDR1 SGDLS and CDR2 YYNGEE. The CDR3 covers 13 residues. V dropped 8 bases and J dropped 7; count of bases not matched to a gene: 8. The CDR3, as DNA: TGTGCCAGTTCCAGGGGGCGAGTGAATGAGCAGTTCTTC. It translates to CASSRGRVNEQFF.

This chain links TRBV24-1 with TRBJ2-1, with a weak D call TRBD1 (7 bases). The germline V and J ends were trimmed by 4 bases and 8 bases, with 14 bases remaining between them. From germline, CDR1 is KGHDR and CDR2 SFDVKD. CDR3 size: 14 residues. The CDR3, as DNA: TGTGCCACCAGTGACCAGGGGGGTGAGGATGAGCAGTTCTTC. This gives the protein CATSDQGGEDEQFF.

J is TRBJ2-2 and V is TRBV7-9; D may be TRBD2 (5 bases). Trimming pared 0 bases from V and 6 bases from J, leaving 8 bases between. The germline V gene encodes CDR1 SEHNR and CDR2 FQNEAQ (reference sequence). The CDR3 is made up of 14 amino acids. CDR3 DNA: TGTGCCAGCAGCTTAGCGGCTAGCCCCGGGGAGCTGTTTTTT. It yields the protein CASSLAASPGELFF.